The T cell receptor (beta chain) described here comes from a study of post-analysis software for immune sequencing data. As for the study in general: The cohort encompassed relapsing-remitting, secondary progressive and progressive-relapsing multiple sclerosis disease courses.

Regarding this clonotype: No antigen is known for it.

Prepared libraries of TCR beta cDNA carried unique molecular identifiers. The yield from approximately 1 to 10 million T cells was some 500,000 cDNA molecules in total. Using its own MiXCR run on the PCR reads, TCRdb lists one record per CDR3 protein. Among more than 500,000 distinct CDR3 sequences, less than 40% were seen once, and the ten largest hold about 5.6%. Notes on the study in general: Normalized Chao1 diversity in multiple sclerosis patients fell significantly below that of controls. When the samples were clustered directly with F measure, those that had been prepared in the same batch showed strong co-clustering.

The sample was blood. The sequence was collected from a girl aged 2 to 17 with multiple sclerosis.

The DNA of the CDR3 is TGTGCCAGCAGCCCCCAGAGGGACTCCTACAATGAGCAGTACTTC. It translates to CASSPQRDSYNEQYF. The chain is built from TRBV7-9 and TRBJ2-1; a weak D match, TRBD2 (6 bases). The assigned J gene may be wrong: the sequence end matches TRBJ2-7 better. The CDR3 extends over 15 amino acids. CDR1 and CDR2 (germline): SEHNR, FQNEAQ (reference sequence).